Each of the 15 T cell receptor beta chains below was sequenced from the same sample in a study of T cells in Graves' hyperthyroidism and ophthalmopathy. TCR beta CDR3 sequences were amplified from RNA transcripts. A first-round RT-PCR of the TCR CDR3 used the HTBI primer set. Via MiXCR, TCRdb re-called the multiplex PCR reads, giving one row per CDR3 protein. The repertoire holds roughly 500,000 distinct CDR3 sequences, just over 45% seen once, with 15% to 20% in the top ten. Sequenced material: peripheral blood or thyroid tissue (not recorded which). The receptors derive from an adult woman with Graves' disease, either hyperthyroidism or ophthalmopathy (not recorded which).

In the case of this clonotype: This may be a read error: a much more frequent sequence differs by one nucleotide. The chain combines TRBV11-2 with TRBJ2-7, with D uncertain. Germline V gene sequence: CDR1 SGHAT, CDR2 FQNNGV. Trimming stripped 1 base from V and 0 bases from J, with 16 bases between. The CDR3 extends over 17 amino acids. Written as DNA, the CDR3 is TGTGCCAGCAGCTTAGTCTGGCTAGTGGGGTTCTCCTACGAGCAGTACTTC. Its protein is CASSLVWLVGFSYEQYF.

The chain has TRBV29-1 and TRBJ1-1; D remains ambiguous. The V gene lost 2 bases and the J gene lost 1 base, with 8 bases spanning the gap. The CDR3 is 13 amino acids. In germline, CDR1 is SQVTM, CDR2 ANQGSEA. The CDR3 here is CSVETHQNTEAFF. CDR3 in DNA: TGCAGCGTTGAAACGCACCAGAACACTGAAGCTTTCTTT. Looking up the rest from reference TRBV29-1 and TRBJ1-1 gives the full variable domain: SAVISQKPSRDICQRGTSLTIQCQVDSQVTMMFWYRQQPGQSLTLIATANQGSEATYESGFVIDKFPISRPNLTFSTLTVSNMSPEDSSIYLCSVETHQNTEAFFGQGTRLTVV.

The CDR3 spells CASTRGVVQYF. The CDR3 coding sequence is TGTGCCAGCACCCGCGGTGTAGTGCAGTACTTC. J is TRBJ2-7 and V is TRBV6-4; unclear D gene. The CDR3 is made up of 11 amino acids. The V and J ends lost 7 bases and 9 bases respectively, with 13 bases between them. The germline CDR1 and CDR2 sequences are MRHNA and SNTAGT.

V and J are TRBV9 and TRBJ1-6; a possible D gene is TRBD1 (5 bases). This CDR3 has 15 residues. CDR1 and CDR2 from the germline V gene are SGDLS and YYNGEE. Trimming removed 4 bases at V and 6 bases at J, with 14 bases between. CDR3 loop: CASSPGGGGNSPLHF. The CDR3, as DNA: TGTGCCAGCAGCCCCGGGGGAGGCGGTAATTCACCCCTCCACTTT.

To note about this clonotype: A read error may explain this, as a much larger clone is one base away. V gene TRBV7-9 combines with J gene TRBJ2-7, with 8 positions matching TRBD2. CDR1 is SEHNR, CDR2 FQNEAQ, per germline (reference sequence). The CDR3 consists of 15 residues. The trim removed 1 base at V and 3 bases at J, leaving 5 bases unmatched. CDR3 nucleotides: TGTGCCAGCAGCTTAGGTTTTAGCGGGAACTACGAGCAGTACTTC. Its protein is CASSLGFSGNYEQYF.

The CDR3 region has the DNA TGTGCCAGCAGCGTAGGACCACGGGCAGGGCCCAATTCACCCCTCCACTTT. Translated: CASSVGPRAGPNSPLHF. This chain joins TRBV9 and TRBJ1-6; possibly TRBD1 for D (5 bases). V lost 0 bases, J lost 7 bases, and 17 bases lay in between. Germline CDR1 and CDR2: SGDLS and YYNGEE. The CDR3 has 17 amino acids.

Note on this clonotype: No DNA is shown, since the ends of the CDR3 on it are uncertain; the CDR3 is the one TCRdb lists. The gene calls are TRBV7-9 and TRBJ1-3. The CDR3 spans 20 residues, counting both ends. The V gene's germline CDR1 is SEHNR and CDR2 FQNEAQ (reference sequence). The CDR3 region is CASSFYICSARGYSGNTIYF.

This clonotype has ten or more counts. This chain links TRBV24-1 with TRBJ2-2; 8 nucleotides match TRBD1. The CDR3 length is 15 residues. V was clipped by 6 bases and J by 0 bases; unmatched bases: 2. Germline values: CDR1 KGHDR, CDR2 SFDVKD. Written as DNA, the CDR3 is TGTGCCACCAGTCGACAGGGGTCGAACACCGGGGAGCTGTTTTTT. This codes for CATSRQGSNTGELFF.

This clonotype has only a few counts. The gene calls are TRBV20-1 and TRBJ2-5; D may be TRBD1 (6 bases). Germline CDR1 is DFQATT and CDR2 is SNEGSKA (reference sequence). Trimming stripped 7 bases from V and 5 bases from J, with 14 bases between. The CDR3 is 12 amino acids. The CDR3 sequence is CSVPGQGETQYF. The CDR3 nucleotides read TGCAGTGTCCCTGGGCAGGGGGAGACCCAGTACTTC.

The chain joins TRBV9 to TRBJ2-2; D is unclear. With 0 bases removed from V and 8 bases from J, the gap between germline ends came to 11 bases. There are 14 residues in the CDR3. CDR1 is SGDLS, CDR2 YYNGEE, per germline. The CDR3 loop is CASSVGSDSGELFF. The CDR3 region has the DNA TGTGCCAGCAGCGTAGGGTCAGATTCTGGGGAGCTGTTTTTT.

This clonotype was observed once. This sequence joins TRBV2 and TRBJ1-1; TRBD1 agrees at 9 bases. The CDR3 spans 15 residues. V gave up 5 bases and J gave up 2 bases; unmatched junction bases: 6. Germline V gene sequence: CDR1 SNHLY, CDR2 FYNNEI. The CDR3 DNA reads as TGTGCCAGCAGTCGAATGGGACAGGGAAACACTGAAGCTTTCTTT. Translating gives CASSRMGQGNTEAFF.

This clonotype was seen once. The chain carries TRBV15 and TRBJ1-6; D unresolved. The germline gives CDR1 LNHNV, CDR2 YYDKDF (reference sequence). The CDR3 spans 14 residues. V gave up 8 bases and J gave up 10 bases, with 18 bases separating them. For the CDR3, the DNA is TGTGCCACCGCGAGGGTTGGGGTAGGGTCACCCCTCCACTTT. Translation: CATARVGVGSPLHF.

This clonotype was seen repeatedly, ten times or more. This chain joins TRBV24-1 and TRBJ2-2; no reliable D call. Germline V gene lookup returns CDR1 KGHDR and CDR2 SFDVKD. The CDR3 sequence is 12 residues long. Trimming left V 1 base short and J 4 bases short, with 0 bases between. The chain's CDR3 is CATSDFTGELFF. CDR3 in DNA: TGTGCCACCAGTGATTTCACCGGGGAGCTGTTTTTT.

The V gene is TRBV29-1, the J gene TRBJ1-5; TRBD1 is a possible D gene (5 bases). V lost 4 bases and J 7 bases, leaving 14 bases between the germline ends. The germline CDR1 and CDR2 sequences are SQVTM and ANQGSEA. This CDR3 spans 13 amino acids. The CDR3 sequence is CSVGAGRGQPQHF. The CDR3 bases are TGCAGCGTTGGGGCAGGGAGAGGGCAGCCCCAGCATTTT.

This clonotype was counted at least ten times. The chain has TRBV3-1 and TRBJ1-5, with 7 bases identical to TRBD1. This CDR3 is built from 15 residues. The germline CDR1 and CDR2 sequences are LGHDT and YNNKEL (reference sequence). V gave up 4 bases and J gave up 5 bases; unmatched junction bases: 8. In DNA form, the CDR3 reads TGTGCCAGCAGCCCTACAAGGGGGCAAGATCAGCCCCAGCATTTT. Its protein is CASSPTRGQDQPQHF.